The present TCR beta chain was sequenced within a study of blood T cell repertoires in COVID-19. Turning to the study itself: Acute and convalescent COVID-19 samples came from the United States, Italy and Spain. T cells, B-cell-depleted T cells, or PBMCs supplied cDNA or gDNA.

Study processing details: Reference gene primer amplification gave nucleated cell count estimates. Some clones are missing from TCRdb's copy, which holds only in-frame ones; the method was immunoSEQ multiplex PCR. That table supplies the V and J calls and clone size; D and trimming were determined from the DNA. The sample consists of under 250,000 clones, 75% to 85% of them appearing once. In germline, CDR1 is SGHAT, CDR2 FQNNGV. The CDR3 extends over 14 amino acids. Trimming removed 5 bases at V and 6 bases at J, with 15 bases between. The TCR originated in a human donor in a cohort sampled during active COVID-19. The chain couples TRBV11-2 to TRBJ2-3, with D possibly being TRBD1 (6 bases). Sample: peripheral blood. In DNA, the CDR3 is TGTGCCAGCAGCCATCACAGGGAGTCGGATACGCAGTATTTT. The encoded protein is CASSHHRESDTQYF.